One sample yielded the 27 T cell receptor beta chains listed below, sequenced in a study of shared clonotypes between healthy human individuals. Sequencing was performed with immunoSEQ multiplex PCR; in TCRdb, only in-frame clones are kept and a portion is missing. Of about 2.4 million clones listed, 93% were seen once; the top ten hold roughly 0.36%. Sequencing was performed on naive CD4+ T cells from PBMCs. Indicated subset: CD45RA+ positively selected. The receptors were sampled from a man between 18 and 35 years old in good health. Some clones in this sample may be carry-over from other donors' samples.

The J gene is TRBJ1-2, the V gene TRBV5-1; D is uncertain. Germline CDR1 and CDR2: SGHRS and YFSETQ. The V end was cut by 0 bases, the J end by 0 bases, with 15 bases between. The CDR3 spans 17 residues. The DNA of the CDR3 is TGCGCCAGCAGCTTGGATGCGGATGGGATTACTAACTATGGCTACACCTTC. This gives the protein CASSLDADGITNYGYTF.

The chain couples TRBV6-1 to TRBJ2-7; D is unclear. Trimming pared 5 bases from V and 2 bases from J, leaving 22 bases between. This CDR3 comprises 17 residues. The germline gives CDR1 MNHNS, CDR2 SASEGT. This chain's CDR3 is CASSKDLSDSQPYEQYF. DNA of the CDR3: TGTGCCAGCAGTAAAGACCTCTCCGACTCCCAACCCTACGAGCAGTACTTC.

The J gene is TRBJ2-2, the V gene TRBV27; 7 bases align to TRBD2. The CDR3 is made up of 16 amino acids. J lost 5 bases, V lost 8 bases, and 14 bases had no gene match. Germline CDR1 and CDR2: MNHEY and SMNVEV (reference sequence). The CDR3 DNA follows: TGTGCCAGCGGTAGTAAGGGTAGCGGGCTAACCGGGGAGCTGTTTTTT. Its protein product is CASGSKGSGLTGELFF.

As concerns this clone: Other nucleotide sequences in the sample specify the same CDR3. The chain is built from TRBV28 and TRBJ1-4; D is ambiguous. In germline, CDR1 is MDHEN, CDR2 SYDVKM. V shed 4 bases and J shed 4 bases, with 10 bases lying between them. The CDR3 covers 14 residues. The CDR3 protein is CASSSGRSNEKLFF. The CDR3, as DNA: TGTGCCAGCAGTTCAGGACGGAGTAATGAAAAACTGTTTTTT.

The rearrangement uses TRBV18 and TRBJ2-7, with 7 nucleotides matching TRBD2. CDR1 is KGHSH, CDR2 LQKENI, per germline. V trimming: 2 bases; J trimming: 3 bases; junction bases outside the gene matches: 7. The CDR3 is 15 amino acids. The chain's CDR3 is CASSPFPGTNYEQYF. CDR3 nucleotides: TGTGCCAGCTCACCATTCCCCGGGACTAACTACGAGCAGTACTTC.

This chain links TRBV9 with TRBJ1-2; 9 bases align to TRBD1. The CDR3 totals 16 residues. CDR1 is SGDLS and CDR2 is YYNGEE in the germline V gene. Trimming at V came to 4 bases and at J to 0 bases, leaving 7 bases not matched to a gene. The CDR3 loop is CASSTGTGRSNYGYTF. CDR3 coding DNA: TGTGCCAGCAGCACCGGGACAGGGAGATCTAACTATGGCTACACCTTC.

Details on this clone: Other nucleotide sequences from this sample produce the same CDR3. This sequence joins TRBV28 and TRBJ2-5, with D perhaps matching TRBD1 (6 bases). V lost 5 bases and J 5 bases, leaving 12 bases between the germline ends. Per the germline V gene, CDR1 is MDHEN and CDR2 is SYDVKM. This CDR3 region has 13 residues. The CDR3 sequence: CASSPGGLETQYF. The CDR3 coding sequence is TGTGCCAGCAGTCCTGGGGGCCTTGAGACCCAGTACTTC.

This clone was recorded once. The chain recombines TRBV30 with TRBJ1-1, with D hard to call. V was clipped by 3 bases and J by 4 bases, with 18 bases between them. The CDR3 totals 15 residues. CDR1 is GTSNPN and CDR2 is SVGIG in the germline V gene (reference sequence). CDR3 loop: CAWRWAGNRGTEAFF. CDR3 sequence (DNA): TGTGCCTGGAGATGGGCGGGGAATCGTGGCACTGAAGCTTTCTTT.

With regard to this clone: Other DNA sequences from this sample encode an identical CDR3 as well. The chain carries TRBV28 and TRBJ1-3, with D uncertain. V shed 3 bases and J shed 0 bases, with 9 bases lying between them. The CDR3 extends over 15 amino acids. The germline V gene encodes CDR1 MDHEN and CDR2 SYDVKM. This CDR3 is CASSLGGSSGNTIYF. The CDR3 nucleotides read TGTGCCAGCAGTTTGGGTGGGAGCTCTGGAAACACCATATATTTT.

V and J are TRBV18 and TRBJ2-7; 8 positions match TRBD1. Per the germline V gene, CDR1 is KGHSH and CDR2 is LQKENI. The J segment lost 3 bases and the V segment lost 3 bases, leaving 7 bases of the junction unmatched. The CDR3 sequence is 15 residues long. The CDR3 region has the DNA TGTGCCAGCTCACCCACGACAGGGGCGTTCTACGAGCAGTACTTC. Protein: CASSPTTGAFYEQYF.

The chain recombines TRBV6-1 with TRBJ2-3; possible D gene TRBD2, 6 bases. This CDR3 comprises 16 residues. V was trimmed by 0 bases and J by 1 base, leaving 11 bases between them. Germline CDR1 and CDR2: MNHNS and SASEGT. This chain's CDR3 is CASSEARGSGTDTQYF. The CDR3, as DNA: TGTGCCAGCAGTGAAGCTCGGGGGTCGGGCACAGATACGCAGTATTTT.

The J gene is TRBJ2-2, the V gene TRBV11-3; D not certain. The CDR3 consists of 12 residues. V was trimmed by 7 bases and J by 6 bases, leaving 9 bases between them. CDR1 is SGHNT, CDR2 YENEEA, per germline. Here the CDR3 reads CASKSIAGELFF. CDR3 nucleotide sequence: TGTGCCAGCAAGAGTATCGCCGGGGAGCTGTTTTTT.

The chain couples TRBV11-2 to TRBJ2-7; D tentatively reads TRBD1 or TRBD2 (5 bases each). CDR3 length equals 14 residues. The V end lost 5 bases, the J end lost 5 bases, and 16 bases lay between the germline ends. Germline assignment: CDR1 SGHAT and CDR2 FQNNGV. CDR3: CASSPNWGSNEQYF. CDR3 coding DNA: TGTGCCAGCAGCCCAAATTGGGGGAGTAACGAGCAGTACTTC.

V and J are TRBV7-2 and TRBJ2-5; D might be TRBD1 or TRBD2, each matching 5 bases. Trimming removed 1 base from V and 4 bases from J, with 10 bases in between. The CDR3 sequence is 14 residues long. CDR1 SGHTA and CDR2 FQGNSA come from the germline V gene. As DNA, the CDR3 is TGTGCCAGCAGCTTAGGTCCGGGACGAGAGACCCAGTACTTC. Translation: CASSLGPGRETQYF. Variable domain in full (rest from reference TRBV7-2 and TRBJ2-5): GAGVSQSPSNKVTEKGKDVELRCDPISGHTALYWYRQSLGQGLEFLIYFQGNSAPDKSGLPSDRFSAERTGGSVSTLTIQRTQQEDSAVYLCASSLGPGRETQYFGPGTRLLVL.

This sequence joins TRBV4-2 and TRBJ1-2; D ambiguous. The length of the CDR3 is 14 residues. The germline V gene has CDR1 LGHNA and CDR2 YNFKEQ. V lost 1 base to trimming and J lost 8 bases, with 14 bases between them. The CDR3 here is CASSQVVAEVGYTF. The CDR3 coding sequence is TGTGCCAGCAGCCAAGTAGTGGCAGAGGTCGGCTACACCTTC.

The CDR3 DNA sequence: TGTGCCAGCAGCTTCGGACTAGCGGGAGGGATACTGGAGACCCAGTACTTC. Protein: CASSFGLAGGILETQYF. This chain connects TRBV5-4 to TRBJ2-5; TRBD2 matches 15 bases. V dropped 2 bases and J dropped 5; count of bases not matched to a gene: 7. CDR3 length: 17 residues. Germline V lookup: CDR1 SGHNT, CDR2 YYREEE (reference sequence).

The rearrangement uses TRBV4-2 and TRBJ1-2, with D possibly TRBD1 on 5 matching bases. This CDR3 region has 17 residues. Looked up from germline, CDR1 is LGHNA and CDR2 is YNFKEQ. The ends were cut back, 1 base at V and 1 base at J, with 16 bases in the middle. The CDR3 sequence: CASSQGPGGEGNYGYTF. The CDR3 bases are TGTGCCAGCAGCCAAGGGCCGGGGGGGGAGGGTAACTATGGCTACACCTTC.

The chain carries TRBV2 and TRBJ1-2, with D perhaps matching TRBD1 (5 bases). Between the trimmed V and J ends, which lost 10 bases and 8 bases, there was a span of 23 bases. The CDR3 has 14 amino acids. Germline CDR1 reads SNHLY; CDR2 reads FYNNEI. The CDR3 loop reads CAMPNTSGIKGYTF. CDR3 nucleotides: TGTGCCATGCCCAATACCTCAGGGATTAAGGGCTACACCTTC.

The J gene is TRBJ1-4, the V gene TRBV5-1; tentatively, D is TRBD1 (5 bases). V was clipped by 4 bases and J by 3 bases, with 16 bases between them. This CDR3 contains 16 residues. CDR1 is SGHRS and CDR2 is YFSETQ in the germline V gene. CDR3 coding DNA: TGCGCCAGCAGCGTGGGGGTCGGGGTTGCTAATGAAAAACTGTTTTTT. Residues: CASSVGVGVANEKLFF. Full variable domain (remainder filled in from reference TRBV5-1 and TRBJ1-4): KAGVTQTPRYLIKTRGQQVTLSCSPISGHRSVSWYQQTPGQGLQFLFEYFSETQRNKGNFPGRFSGRQFSNSRSEMNVSTLELGDSALYLCASSVGVGVANEKLFFGSGTQLSVL.

V and J are TRBV29-1 and TRBJ2-5, with D maybe TRBD2 (6 bases). Trimming shortened V by 0 bases and J by 3 bases, and 11 bases separated the two germline ends. Germline loops: CDR1 SQVTM, CDR2 ANQGSEA. The CDR3 length is 14 residues. The CDR3 DNA reads TGCAGCGTTGAAGATAAGGGACTTGAAGAGACCCAGTACTTC. Its protein product is CSVEDKGLEETQYF.

V and J are TRBV5-4 and TRBJ2-5; 14 bases line up with TRBD2. This CDR3 is 15 amino acids long. From germline, CDR1 is SGHNT and CDR2 YYREEE (reference sequence). V lost 5 bases to trimming and J lost 5 bases; unmatched junction nucleotides: 5. The CDR3 spells CASRLGLAGVETQYF. The CDR3 nucleotides are TGTGCCAGCAGGCTGGGACTAGCGGGAGTTGAGACCCAGTACTTC.

The chain is built from TRBV27 and TRBJ2-2; D possibly matches TRBD1 or TRBD2 (6 bases each). The CDR3 has 14 amino acids. CDR1 and CDR2 (germline): MNHEY, SMNVEV (reference sequence). Trimming removed 4 bases from V and 7 bases from J, with 13 bases in between. CDR3: CASSSRGGGGELFF. Written as DNA, the CDR3 is TGTGCCAGCAGTTCCAGGGGAGGAGGCGGGGAGCTGTTTTTT.

The V gene is TRBV28, the J gene TRBJ1-2; weak D call: TRBD1 (5 bases). CDR1 and CDR2 from the germline V gene are MDHEN and SYDVKM. This CDR3 has 14 residues. Trimming shortened V by 6 bases and J by 7 bases, and 18 bases separated the two germline ends. CDR3 sequence reads: CASSAGTPQIGYTF. The CDR3 DNA is TGTGCCAGCAGCGCCGGGACCCCGCAAATTGGCTACACCTTC.

The chain combines TRBV6-6 with TRBJ2-3; 9 nucleotides match TRBD2. Trimming took 5 bases from V and 5 from J; bases not matched to a gene: 8. Germline V gene sequence: CDR1 MNHNY, CDR2 SVGAGI (reference sequence). The CDR3 is 15 amino acids. As DNA, the CDR3 is TGTGCCAGCAGTCCCTTAGCGGGAGTCATAGATACGCAGTATTTT. It yields the protein CASSPLAGVIDTQYF.

V is TRBV5-6 and J is TRBJ1-2; D is unclear. The CDR3 covers 13 residues. The V and J ends lost 5 bases and 7 bases respectively, with 15 bases between them. CDR1 and CDR2 (germline): SGHDT, YYEEEE. The CDR3 region is CASREVGASGYTF. The CDR3 DNA reads TGTGCCAGCAGAGAGGTGGGAGCCAGTGGCTACACCTTC. Together with reference TRBV5-6 and TRBJ1-2, the CDR3 gives the full variable domain: DAGVTQSPTHLIKTRGQQVTLRCSPKSGHDTVSWYQQALGQGPQFIFQYYEEEERQRGNFPDRFSGHQFPNYSSELNVNALLLGDSALYLCASREVGASGYTFGSGTRLTVV.

This clone was seen a few times. The chain recombines TRBV21-1 with TRBJ1-5. TRBV21-1 is deemed a pseudogene. This CDR3 region has 14 residues. The CDR3 region has the DNA TGTGCCAGCAGCTGTGGGGGTGGCAATCAGCCCCAGCATTTT. Translation: CASSCGGGNQPQHF.

The chain is built from TRBV2 and TRBJ2-1; D uncertain. V was clipped by 6 bases and J by 3 bases, with 12 bases between them. Looked up from germline, CDR1 is SNHLY and CDR2 is FYNNEI. The CDR3 is made up of 14 amino acids. The CDR3 DNA reads as TGTGCCAGCAGGCAAGAGAAGATCTACAATGAGCAGTTCTTC. Translation gives CASRQEKIYNEQFF.